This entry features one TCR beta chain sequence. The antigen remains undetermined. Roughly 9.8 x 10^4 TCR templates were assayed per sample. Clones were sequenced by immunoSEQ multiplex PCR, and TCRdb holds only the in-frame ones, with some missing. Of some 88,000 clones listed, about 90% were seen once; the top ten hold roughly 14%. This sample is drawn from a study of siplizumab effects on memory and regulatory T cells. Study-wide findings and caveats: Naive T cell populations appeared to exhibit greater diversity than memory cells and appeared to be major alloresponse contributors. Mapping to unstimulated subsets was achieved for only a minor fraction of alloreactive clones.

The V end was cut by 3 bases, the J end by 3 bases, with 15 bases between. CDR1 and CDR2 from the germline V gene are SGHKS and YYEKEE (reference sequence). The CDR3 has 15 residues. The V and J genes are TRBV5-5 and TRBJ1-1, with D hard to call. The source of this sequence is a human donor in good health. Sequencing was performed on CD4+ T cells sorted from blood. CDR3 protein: CASSWRRSPDTEAFF. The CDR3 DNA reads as TGTGCCAGCAGCTGGCGACGGTCCCCAGACACTGAAGCTTTCTTT.